This T cell receptor beta chain was recovered during a study of T cell clonality in common variable immunodeficiency. Study findings and constraints: Shared TCRbeta clones were fewer between CVID subjects than controls. Compared with healthy controls, CVID subjects showed increased TCRbeta clonality, mostly in about a third.

This clone was recorded at least ten times. Its antigen is unidentified. Sequencing input was equivalent genomic DNA from CVID and controls. Generated by immunoSEQ multiplex PCR, the TCRdb table keeps only in-frame clones and is missing some. The repertoire yields around 50,000 clones, none seen only once; the top ten contain 1.8%. This sequence originates from a person aged 18 to 75 in good health. The sequencing sample was made of peripheral blood mononuclear cells.

CDR3 in amino acids: CATSREASGEGTDTQYF. Incomplete CDR3 DNA: TGTGCCACCAGCAGAGAGGCTAGCGGGGAGGGTACAGATACG. V usage is TRBV15 and J usage is TRBJ2-3; 9 nucleotides agree with TRBD2. From the germline J gene comes the end of the CDR3, since the read stops 3 residues before it. Germline values: CDR1 LNHNV, CDR2 YYDKDF (reference sequence). The length of the CDR3 is 17 residues. J gave up 3 bases and V 0 bases, and 7 bases lay outside the gene matches. Based on the CDR3 plus reference TRBV15 and TRBJ2-3, the full variable domain is DAMVIQNPRYQVTQFGKPVTLSCSQTLNHNVMYWYQQKSSQAPKLLFHYYDKDFNNEADTPDNFQSRRPNTSFCFLDIRSPGLGDTAMYLCATSREASGEGTDTQYFGPGTRLTVL.